A selection of T cell receptor beta chains follows, all from one sample in a study of OX40 agonist ivuxolimab in advanced cancers. Using immunoSEQ multiplex PCR, the repertoire was profiled, and TCRdb retains in-frame clones only, with some absent. Of about 77,000 clones in the sample, 85% to 90% were seen once. The sample in question was CD4+ or CD8+ T cells sorted from blood, obtained in a trial of the OX40 agonist ivuxolimab. All receptors derive from an adult with an advanced solid tumor such as melanoma, head and neck, liver or kidney cancer. CDR3s include the opening cysteine and the closing phenylalanine or tryptophan. A D gene is named only where the DNA matches it firmly. Some rows have no size entry. The others give once, few or many, or a class for an expanded clone.

d_gene,j_gene,len,abundance,v_gene,CDR3nt,CDR3aa
TRBD2,TRBJ2-2,16,once,TRBV7-9,TGTGCCAGCAGCTTACTAGCGGGAGTGTCGACCGGGGAGCTGTTTTTT,CASSLLAGVSTGELFF
TRBD1,TRBJ2-7,15,.,TRBV14,TGTGCCAGCAGCCGGAACCGGGACAGGGGCTACGAGCAGTACTTC,CASSRNRDRGYEQYF
.,TRBJ2-3,11,.,TRBV20-1,TGCAGTGCTAGAGAGAGAGATACGCAGTATTTT,CSARERDTQYF
.,TRBJ1-1,16,.,TRBV12-5,TGTGCTAGTGGTTTGGGCCCCTTGATGGGATACACTGAAGCTTTCTTT,CASGLGPLMGYTEAFF
.,TRBJ2-3,14,.,TRBV28,TGTGCCAGCAGTTTCTCTACAGGCGCAGATACGCAGTATTTT,CASSFSTGADTQYF
.,TRBJ1-3,14,.,TRBV9,TGTGCCAGCAGCGTCGAGGGGGGAAGAAACACCATATATTTT,CASSVEGGRNTIYF
.,TRBJ1-2,12,.,TRBV28,TGTGCCAGCAGTCCCGGAGCCCCCTCAAGGACCTTC,CASSPGAPSRTF
.,TRBJ2-3,17,.,TRBV28,TGTGCCAGCAGTTCCTCTCGGGAGCGAATGAGGGCAGATACGCAGTATTTT,CASSSSRERMRADTQYF
.,TRBJ2-1,14,.,TRBV29-1,TGCAGCGGCTATGGACTCCGCTCCTACAATGAGCAGTTCTTC,CSGYGLRSYNEQFF
TRBD1,TRBJ2-2,13,.,TRBV18,TGTGCCAGCTGTCGGACAGGGAACGGGGAGCTGTTTTTT,CASCRTGNGELFF
TRBD2,TRBJ2-3,15,once,TRBV5-6,TGTGCCAGCACCGAGAGAGCGGGAGTGACAGATACGCAGTATTTT,CASTERAGVTDTQYF
.,TRBJ1-4,18,once,TRBV10-1,TGCGCCAGCATTATCCTTAGGGCAGGCTGTTCAACTAATGAAAAACTGTTTTTT,CASIILRAGCSTNEKLFF
TRBD1,TRBJ1-1,14,.,TRBV14,TGTGCCAGCAGCCAAGTGACAGGGGGGACTGAAGCTTTCTTT,CASSQVTGGTEAFF
.,TRBJ2-3,15,.,TRBV5-1,TGCGCCAGCAGATCGGGGGCTGATGGGATAGATACGCAGTATTTT,CASRSGADGIDTQYF
.,TRBJ2-7,17,.,TRBV5-1,TGCGCCAGCAGCTCCCCAGAAGGCGGTCTAGGTAATTACGAGCAGTACTTC,CASSSPEGGLGNYEQYF
.,TRBJ2-1,11,.,TRBV5-1,TGCGCCAGCAGCTTGATCGATGAGCAGTTCTTC,CASSLIDEQFF
.,TRBJ2-7,13,.,TRBV5-3,TGTGCCAGAAGCTGGGACTTTACAGGTGAGCAGTACTTC,CARSWDFTGEQYF
.,TRBJ1-2,13,.,TRBV6-1,TGTGCCAGCAGTCAACAGGACTTCTATGGCTACACCTTC,CASSQQDFYGYTF
.,TRBJ2-2,15,.,TRBV7-2,TGTGCCAGCAGCCCGGAAAGGACGAACACCGGGGAGCTGTTTTTT,CASSPERTNTGELFF
.,TRBJ2-7,13,.,TRBV29-1,TGCAGCGTTGCAGTACAGTGGGCCTACGAGCAGTACTTC,CSVAVQWAYEQYF
TRBD1,TRBJ2-3,13,.,TRBV6-1,TGTGCCAGCAGTGCCACAGGGGCAGATACGCAGTATTTT,CASSATGADTQYF
TRBD2,TRBJ2-2,17,.,TRBV6-1,TGTGCCAGCAGTGAAATGGCCGGGAGGGCCGGGACCGGGGAGCTGTTTTTT,CASSEMAGRAGTGELFF
TRBD2,TRBJ2-7,14,.,TRBV7-9,TGTGCCGTCCCCGGGAGGGCCGGTTCCTACGAGCAGTACTTC,CAVPGRAGSYEQYF
TRBD2,TRBJ2-5,16,.,TRBV19,TGTGCCAGTAGTATTGTCGCGGGAGGAGGGCAAGAGACCCAGTACTTC,CASSIVAGGGQETQYF
.,TRBJ2-5,13,.,TRBV18,TGTGCCAGCTCACCCCAGGCTCAAGAGACCCAGTACTTC,CASSPQAQETQYF
TRBD2,TRBJ2-1,19,.,TRBV27,TGTGCCAGCAGTCCCCATAATTCCCGCCCGGGGGGGCCGCTTGATGAGCAGTTCTTC,CASSPHNSRPGGPLDEQFF
.,TRBJ2-2,17,.,TRBV19,TGTGCCAGTAGTATGGAGGGGGGGACAGGGAACACCGGGGAGCTGTTTTTT,CASSMEGGTGNTGELFF